The text below deals with one T cell receptor beta chain. The data originate from a study of CD8 T cells in Susac syndrome. When the RNA was reverse transcribed, random hexamers were used with an input of 0.5 to 1 ug. The method of amplification for TCR beta CDR3 was immunoSEQ multiplex PCR, covering 54 Vbeta and 13 Jbeta. Via MiXCR, TCRdb re-called the immunoSEQ multiplex PCR reads, giving one row per CDR3 protein. The sample lists about 60,000 distinct CDR3 sequences, around 96% occurring once. The authors sequenced TCR beta from blood CD8+ and CD4+ T cells. CDR3 length: 14 amino acids. CDR1 is SQVTM, CDR2 ANQGSEA, per germline. Between the trimmed V and J ends, which lost 4 bases and 3 bases, there was a span of 13 bases.

This receptor was taken from a human donor with multiple sclerosis. The V and J genes are TRBV29-1 and TRBJ2-1, with D possibly matching TRBD2 (7 bases). Source material: CD8+ T cells from PBMCs. This CDR3 is CSVAGGQVYNEQFF. The CDR3 nucleotides read TGCAGCGTTGCGGGGGGCCAAGTCTACAATGAGCAGTTCTTC.